The rows below give T cell receptor beta chains drawn from one sample of a study of shared clonotypes between healthy human individuals. Sequencing used immunoSEQ multiplex PCR; TCRdb keeps in-frame clones, though not all of them. This sample has 2 million to 2.5 million clones, with more than 85% found just once. The sample taken for sequencing was naive CD4+ T cells from PBMCs. The receptor set was obtained from a man in his late teens or twenties in good health. Some clones in this sample may be carry-over from other donors' samples. Each CDR3 is given without its conserved first and last residue.

>TRBV29-1
SVDLVFAVRTDTQY
>TRBV7-2
ASSLRQGAGQPQH
>TRBV18
ASSTLPPTPANTGELF
>TRBV6-6
ASSYTGPGNTEAF
>TRBV10-2
ASSIIAHQETQY
>TRBV29-1
SVGGMNTEAF
>TRBV7-9
ASSFVPGQSTDTQY
>TRBV5-1
ASTVGRSHLSSYNEQF
>TRBV5-1
ASSSQLWGEAGELF
>TRBV28
ASTLGRAEAF
>TRBV9
ASSGPRGGRELF
>TRBV29-1
SVGPLRQGANTQY
>TRBV18
VTTGTENEQF
>TRBV5-6
ASSFQGAGGNTIY
>TRBV2
ASSQGALYGYT
>TRBV7-9
ASSLDGGAGGYEQY
>TRBV14
ASSHPGGAYTEAF
>TRBV28
ASSFRGPNTGELF
>TRBV2
ASRTPRGRTEAF
>TRBV5-1
ASSRGQGLFYEQY
>TRBV28
AITGSTDTQY
>TRBV6-5
ASSSRQGWTEAF
>TRBV19
ASSMDSLGGEKLF
>TRBV5-1
ASSPGTGKGQY
>TRBV6-5
ASSYSGGWAYEQY
>TRBV7-2
ASSSRAAYGYT
>TRBV13
ASSSRSPHSSSYEQY